This TCR beta chain was documented in a study of cytomegalovirus exposure and HLA in healthy donors listed by TCRdb under 2017. Context from the whole study: In an earlier analysis of 587 of the donors, 276 Gb of sequence data and approximately 120 million unique TCR beta sequences from about 179 million T cells were reported. The study was designed to test whether signatures of past pathogen exposure could be identified by cataloging public T cell receptors. The study used immunosequencing to profile the T cell repertoires of approximately 630 subjects and linked those repertoires to cytomegalovirus serostatus. HLA typing included class I and class II loci at four-digit resolution. To decide whether each TCR beta V gene segment behaved as functional or pseudogenic, an earlier analysis of 587 of the donors relied on high-throughput TCR beta sequencing. To predict cytomegalovirus infection status, the study brought together high-throughput TCR immunosequencing, statistical association of individual TCRs with disease status, and machine learning. Donor age, sex, ethnicity and CMV serostatus were compiled alongside the repertoire data. In the later analysis, no new phenotypic data were used to find candidate immune exposures; instead, reliance was placed on TCR beta sequences and their occurrence across donors. Every discovery cohort repertoire had been produced on one sequencing platform. Typing coverage differed by locus: A, B, C, DRB1 and DQB1 were typed in roughly 620-630 donors, DQA1 in around 500, DPA1 in around 600, and DPB1 in just under 490. Several DR-DQ haplotypes were treated as single units for association and clustering because of strong linkage in the cohort. Of the roughly 390 genotyped donors, 65% to 90% were placed in the genetic ancestry cluster associated with self-reported Caucasian donors. In a later analysis, previously published TCR beta repertoires from 670 or so donors were re-analyzed and high-resolution HLA genotyping was added so that TCR occurrence patterns could be studied. Besides the first cohort of some 670 subjects, a separate validation cohort made up of roughly 130 different subjects was used. A later genetic analysis took genome-wide SNP genotypes for about three fifths of the 666 donors and used that subset as a discovery cohort. An early release covering some 640 HLA-typed donors comprised 250 to 350 gigabases of sequencing data and around 80 million unique TCR sequences. On average, 235,054 unique TCR beta nucleotide sequences were sequenced per donor among 398 genotyped donors of the cohort, with 15% to 20% of those sequences being non-productive.

Concerning this clone itself: Its binding antigen is unknown. Base qualities were left out, and no much larger clone turns up one base away.

The cohort comprised fewer than 750 healthy bone marrow donors. At the time of sampling, all cohort members were nominally healthy, though unrecorded immune exposures were likely present. The donor was CMV seronegative and belonged to the group of over 350 seronegative cohort members. A peripheral blood sample was collected from each donor, and TCR beta sequencing was performed on peripheral blood mononuclear cells. Genomic DNA extraction from the blood cell samples was performed with the Qiagen DNeasy Blood Extraction Kit. The CDR3 starts with the cysteine, ends with the phenylalanine, and has 17 residues. CDR3 DNA is the only sequence kept; it has 51 bases, read in frame from the first base. Via the germline V gene, CDR1 is MDHEN and CDR2 SYDVKM. Trimming accounts for 4 bases at V and 0 bases at J, while the number of junction bases matched to no gene is 9. To prepare the library, the immunoSEQ multiplex PCR assay was applied. For the multiplex PCR, a mixture combining 60 forward primers for TCR Vbeta segments and 13 reverse primers for TCR Jbeta segments was used. The CDR3 region of rearranged TCR beta genes was amplified from genomic DNA by a multiplex PCR assay. On the Illumina HiSeq System, the amplified TCR beta libraries were sequenced as 87-base-pair reads. On the authors' methods: Across the 600 to 700 repertoires, a later analysis counted about 81 million unique TCR beta chains, approximately 12 million of which were shared by at least two donors. Raw reads were error-corrected and collapsed into unique sequences with a nearest-neighbor algorithm that merged closely related sequences to remove PCR and sequencing errors. V, D and J gene segments were assigned by aligning CDR3 sequences to IMGT reference sequences. For a sequence to be retained, a match of at least six nucleotides was required to both a V gene segment and a J gene segment. Rearrangements were called productive when the CDR3 lacked stop codons and stayed in frame with V and J; all others were non-productive. Following IMGT convention, CDR3 was defined as the stretch from the second conserved V-encoded cysteine to the conserved J-encoded phenylalanine. The earlier analysis of a few hundred of the donors excluded any sequence lacking an unambiguous match to a single V gene segment. In an earlier analysis of approximately 560 of the donors, a V segment was called functional when productive rearrangements were above 56.7%, and segregating when the standard deviation between donors exceeded 5%. A statistical classification framework was developed to diagnose cytomegalovirus status using the catalog of TCR beta chain sequences. A later analysis assigned V and J genes by comparing TCR nucleotide sequences with IMGT/GENE-DB human TR gene sequences. In a later analysis, CDR3 sequences and most-parsimonious VDJ recombination scenarios were assigned using the TCRdist pipeline. In a later analysis, each TCR beta chain was defined by its CDR3 amino acid sequence together with its V-gene family, and reads without a unique V-gene family were excluded. As a way to deal with suspected cross-contamination and a sequencing artifact, a later analysis dropped 450 to 600 nucleotide sequences that were highly shared and had low generation probability. For each public chain, a later analysis derived a clonal expansion index from normalized ranks of inferred template counts within each repertoire. Generation probabilities in a later analysis came from a VDJ recombination model fitted to out-of-frame rearrangements, and those results were checked against IGoR. A later analysis scored TCR-TCR, TCR-HLA and TCR-CMV co-occurrence with hypergeometric tests, applying a repertoire-size bias correction to TCR pairs. False discovery rates were estimated in a later analysis by permuting HLA or CMV assignments 20 times. A later analysis grouped co-occurring TCRs with DBSCAN, adding TCRdist sequence similarity when clustering within HLA-allele-positive subsets. Repertoires with fewer than 30,000 or more than 120,000 public chains were left out of co-occurrence clustering, as were about five repertoires with anomalous nucleotide sharing. TCRdb obtained this table from immuneACCESS and retained in-frame rearrangements with V and J assigned. These tables miss some clones; where compared with another copy, unresolved V genes account for less than half of the shortfall, and the remainder is unexplained. V, J and clone size are those of that table, while D and trimming were read from the DNA. The sample table shows nearly 65,000 clones, and roughly two thirds are seen once. 5.4% of the sample is in the top ten clones.

Results and caveats for the whole study, not just this receptor: A cluster of highly shared sequence variants was judged likely to represent a technical artifact of the sequencing pipeline. The study listed 164 TCR beta chains as associated with cytomegalovirus. Roughly uniform sequencing depth across donors was assumed in presence/absence analyses, although this assumption may not hold. In a later analysis, the rate of TCR association differed among HLA loci, with DRB1 alleles having the most associated TCRs and HLA-C alleles having the fewest. The authors suggested that the approach could potentially be extended to other disease states and immunological phenotypes. Compared with equally common non-associated chains, HLA-associated TCR beta chains in a later analysis were more clonally expanded and had lower generation probabilities. The classifier was reported to diagnose cytomegalovirus status with high specificity and sensitivity in both the original and validation cohorts. Most TCR sequences were seen in very few donors, while some public TCRs were found in many individuals. Because counts were too low, seventeen rarely observed V segments, including chromosome 9 orphons, were excluded from the earlier analysis of about 500 of the donors. A further reported finding was that TCR beta sequences accurately predicted the HLA-A and HLA-B alleles for most subjects in the first cohort. This cohort had only TCR beta chains sequenced, and the lack of alpha or paired-chain data limited which features could be detected. Because HLA typing was missing for some donors at each locus, association tests included only the typed subset. In a later genetic analysis, a missense DCLRE1C variant was associated with V-gene and J-gene trimming of TCR beta chains, and the association was replicated in an independent cohort. Strong co-occurrence of HLA alleles, especially DR and DQ, made assigning TCR associations to individual alleles difficult. An earlier analysis of around 540 of the donors showed that most TCR beta V segments appeared in productive rearrangements either about 87% or about 30% of the time, which broadly matched IMGT annotations. A few of the identified cytomegalovirus-associated TCR beta chains were confirmed in vitro to be specific for cytomegalovirus antigens. In a later genetic analysis, fewer N-insertions in productive TCRs were reported among donors in an Asian-associated ancestry cluster than the roughly 700-donor mean. Immune exposure information for the cohort was limited to CMV serostatus. Some IMGT-functional V segments, including TRBV6-2 and TRBV6-3, could not be told apart with the 87-base-pair reads, so those segments were excluded. In a later analysis, some 18,000 TCR beta sequences were associated with specific HLA alleles at a false discovery rate of 0.05. Linkage disequilibrium might explain the correlated functional status among segregating V segments, but an unknown experimental factor could not be excluded. A later analysis reported that several top co-occurrence clusters appeared linked to parvovirus B19, influenza, CMV and Epstein-Barr virus. According to a later analysis, most CMV-associated TCR beta chains appeared to be HLA-restricted, and the HLA associations seemed to be driven largely by CMV exposure.

The sequenced sample was PBMCs. The chain links TRBV28 with TRBJ1-5, and TRBD1 aligns with 7 junction nucleotides. The TCR sequence derives from a man in his fifties or sixties in good health and CMV-seronegative. The CDR3 sequence is CASSWGTDLYSNQPQHF. The nucleotides read TGTGCCAGCAGTTGGGGGACAGATCTTTATAGCAATCAGCCCCAGCATTTT.